The present T cell receptor beta chain was sequenced within a study of blood T cell repertoires in COVID-19 (dated by TCRdb to 2020 to 2022). About the study as a whole: The collaborator samples originated in the United States, Italy and Spain and spanned the acute and convalescent phases of COVID-19. The prospective study material was composed of cDNA or gDNA derived from T cells, B-cell-depleted T cells, or PBMCs. Deeply sampled blood TCRbeta repertoires from subjects exposed to, actively infected with, or recovered from COVID-19 were included in the dataset. The repertoires were made available in a free public database intended to serve as a resource for research on the immune response to SARS-CoV-2. The samples were drawn from the first 160 participants of the ongoing ImmuneRACE study and from 1,200 or so subjects provided by 6 global collaborators. Nearly every sample came with metadata listing a de-identified subject ID, COVID-19 status, age in years and sex. HLA class I and class II types, where available, came from metadata supplied by the sample provider rather than from assay-based typing. General conclusions and limits of the study: How much clinical and demographic metadata was included differed by source and by participant, and the metadata was provided uncurated.

Trimming at the junction amounts to 2 bases on V and 3 bases on J, and the germline ends lie 8 bases apart. CDR1 and CDR2 (MNHNS, SASEGT) derive from the germline V gene. The CDR3 sequence holds 13 residues, the cysteine and phenylalanine included. Only the CDR3 region is kept as DNA, spanning 39 bases read in frame from base 1. Concerning this clone itself: What antigen it recognizes has not been identified. The record has no base qualities; no much larger clone is one base away.

Whole blood was collected in K2EDTA tubes by collaborating institutions according to the institutions' own protocols. Collaborator samples were shipped for TCRbeta analysis as frozen whole blood, isolated PBMCs, or DNA extracted from either sample type. TCRbeta CDR3 regions were amplified from genomic DNA using the immunoSEQ Assay, a bias-controlled multiplex PCR. As for how the authors treated the data: Nucleated cell counts per sample were estimated from amplification of reference gene primers within the assay. To quantify the absolute abundance of each unique TCRbeta CDR3 rearrangement, sequence reads were collapsed and filtered. For each sample, productive Simpson clonality was calculated as the square root of Simpson's diversity index over productive rearrangements. This immuneACCESS table, as held by TCRdb, lists in-frame sequences with V and J called but not all clones. Of the missing ones, under half trace to an unresolved V gene in checked studies; the others have no known cause. From that table come the V and J calls and clone size; the DNA was used to work out D and trimming. Within this sample are about 280,000 clones, with 80% to 90% of them counted one time only. Together, the top ten hold roughly 11% of the sample.

Sequenced: peripheral blood. Recombination connected TRBV6-1 to TRBJ2-7; the D segment could be TRBD1, given 5 matching bases. This clonotype originated in a woman in her sixties or seventies with acute or convalescent COVID-19. The CDR3 protein is CASSELRGYEQYF. The nucleotide sequence reads as follows: TGTGCCAGCAGTGAATTAAGGGGCTACGAGCAGTACTTC.